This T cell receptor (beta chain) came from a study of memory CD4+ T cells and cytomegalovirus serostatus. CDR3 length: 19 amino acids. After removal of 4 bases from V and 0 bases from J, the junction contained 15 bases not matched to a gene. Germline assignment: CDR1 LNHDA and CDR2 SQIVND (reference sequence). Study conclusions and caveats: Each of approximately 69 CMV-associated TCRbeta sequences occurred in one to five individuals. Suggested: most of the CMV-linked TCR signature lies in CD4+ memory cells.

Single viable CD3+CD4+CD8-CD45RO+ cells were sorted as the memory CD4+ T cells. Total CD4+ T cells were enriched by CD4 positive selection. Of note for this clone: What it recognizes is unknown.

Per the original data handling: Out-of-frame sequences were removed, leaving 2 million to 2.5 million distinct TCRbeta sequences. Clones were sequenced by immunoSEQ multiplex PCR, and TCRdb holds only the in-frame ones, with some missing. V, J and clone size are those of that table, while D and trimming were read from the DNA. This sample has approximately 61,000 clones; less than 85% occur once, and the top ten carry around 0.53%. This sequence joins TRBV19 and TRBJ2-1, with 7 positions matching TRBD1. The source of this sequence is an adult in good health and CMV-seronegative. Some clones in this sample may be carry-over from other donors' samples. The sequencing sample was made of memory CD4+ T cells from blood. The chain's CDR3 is CASSTRVRGQTRSYNEQFF. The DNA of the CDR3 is TGTGCCAGTAGTACCCGAGTAAGGGGACAGACCCGCTCCTACAATGAGCAGTTCTTC.